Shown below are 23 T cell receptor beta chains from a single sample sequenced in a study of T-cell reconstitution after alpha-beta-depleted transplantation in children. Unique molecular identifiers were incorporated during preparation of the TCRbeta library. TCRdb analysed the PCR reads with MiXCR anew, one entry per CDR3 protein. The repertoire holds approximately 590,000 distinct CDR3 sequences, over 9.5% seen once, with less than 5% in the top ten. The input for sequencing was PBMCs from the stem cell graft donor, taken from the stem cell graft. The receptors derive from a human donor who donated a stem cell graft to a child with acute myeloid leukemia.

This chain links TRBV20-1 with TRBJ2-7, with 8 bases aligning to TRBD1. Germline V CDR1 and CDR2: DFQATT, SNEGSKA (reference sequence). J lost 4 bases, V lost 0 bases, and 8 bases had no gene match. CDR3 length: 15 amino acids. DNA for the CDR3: TGCAGTGCTAGAGATCGGCAGACAGGGGCATACGAGCAGTACTTC. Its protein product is CSARDRQTGAYEQYF.

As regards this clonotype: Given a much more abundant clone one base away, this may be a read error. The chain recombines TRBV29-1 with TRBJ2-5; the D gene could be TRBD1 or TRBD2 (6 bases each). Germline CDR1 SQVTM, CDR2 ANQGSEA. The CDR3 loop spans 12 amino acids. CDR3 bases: TGCAGCAAGTTACAGGGAGGCGAGACCCGGTACTTC. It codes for CSKLQGGETRYF.

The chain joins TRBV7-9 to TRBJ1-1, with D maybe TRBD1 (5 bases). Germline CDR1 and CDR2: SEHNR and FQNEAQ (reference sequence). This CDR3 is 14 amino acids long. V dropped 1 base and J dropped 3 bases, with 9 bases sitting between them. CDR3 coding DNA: TGTGCCAGCAGCTTAGGAGGGGAGGACACTGAAGCTTTCTTT. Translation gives CASSLGGEDTEAFF.

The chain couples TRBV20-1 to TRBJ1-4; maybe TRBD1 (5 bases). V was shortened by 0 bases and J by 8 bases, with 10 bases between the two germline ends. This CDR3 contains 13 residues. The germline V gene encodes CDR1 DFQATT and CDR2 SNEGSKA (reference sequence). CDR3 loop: CSARDPKGEKLFF. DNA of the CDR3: TGCAGTGCTAGAGATCCGAAGGGGGAAAAACTGTTTTTT.

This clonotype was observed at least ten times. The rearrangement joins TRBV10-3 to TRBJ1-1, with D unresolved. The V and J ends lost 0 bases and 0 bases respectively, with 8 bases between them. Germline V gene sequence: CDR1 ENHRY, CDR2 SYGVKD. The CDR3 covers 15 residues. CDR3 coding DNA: TGTGCCATCAGTGAGTCTAGGGCCATGAACACTGAAGCTTTCTTT. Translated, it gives CAISESRAMNTEAFF.

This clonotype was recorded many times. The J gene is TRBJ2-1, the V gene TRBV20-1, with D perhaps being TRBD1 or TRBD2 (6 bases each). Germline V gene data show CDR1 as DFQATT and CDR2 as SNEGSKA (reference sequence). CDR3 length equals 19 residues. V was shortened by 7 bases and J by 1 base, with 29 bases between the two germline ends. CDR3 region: CSEIGPGAVARRSYNEQFF. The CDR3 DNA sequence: TGCAGTGAAATTGGACCGGGGGCGGTAGCCCGTAGGTCCTACAATGAGCAGTTCTTC.

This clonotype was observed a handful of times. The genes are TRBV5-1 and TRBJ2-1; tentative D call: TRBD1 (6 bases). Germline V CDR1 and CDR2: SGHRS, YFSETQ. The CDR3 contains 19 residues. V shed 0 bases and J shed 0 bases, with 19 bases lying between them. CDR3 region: CASSLAEDSFRLSYNEQFF. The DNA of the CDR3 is TGCGCCAGCAGCTTGGCCGAGGACAGCTTCAGACTCTCCTACAATGAGCAGTTCTTC. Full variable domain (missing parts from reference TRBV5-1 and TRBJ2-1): KAGVTQTPRYLIKTRGQQVTLSCSPISGHRSVSWYQQTPGQGLQFLFEYFSETQRNKGNFPGRFSGRQFSNSRSEMNVSTLELGDSALYLCASSLAEDSFRLSYNEQFFGPGTRLTVL.

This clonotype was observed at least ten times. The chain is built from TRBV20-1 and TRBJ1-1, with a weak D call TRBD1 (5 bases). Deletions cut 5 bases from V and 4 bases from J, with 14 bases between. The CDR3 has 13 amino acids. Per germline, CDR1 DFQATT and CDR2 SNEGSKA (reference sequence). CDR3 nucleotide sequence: TGCAGTGCTGGACACCCGGTGGGCACTGAAGCTTTCTTT. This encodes CSAGHPVGTEAFF.

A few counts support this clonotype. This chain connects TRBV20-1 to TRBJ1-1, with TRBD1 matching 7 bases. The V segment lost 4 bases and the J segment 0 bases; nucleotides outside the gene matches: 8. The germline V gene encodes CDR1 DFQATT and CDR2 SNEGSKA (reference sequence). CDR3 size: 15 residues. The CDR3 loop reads CSATRTGPMNTEAFF. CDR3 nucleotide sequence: TGCAGTGCTACTCGGACAGGACCTATGAACACTGAAGCTTTCTTT.

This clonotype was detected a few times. CDR3 sequence: CSARDPWGGGANVLTF. In DNA form, the CDR3 reads TGCAGTGCTAGAGATCCTTGGGGGGGTGGGGCCAACGTCCTGACTTTC. The rearrangement joins TRBV20-1 to TRBJ2-6; 7 bases fit TRBD2. The trim removed 0 bases at V and 3 bases at J, leaving 5 bases unmatched. Looked up from germline, CDR1 is DFQATT and CDR2 is SNEGSKA (reference sequence). The CDR3 sequence is 16 residues long.

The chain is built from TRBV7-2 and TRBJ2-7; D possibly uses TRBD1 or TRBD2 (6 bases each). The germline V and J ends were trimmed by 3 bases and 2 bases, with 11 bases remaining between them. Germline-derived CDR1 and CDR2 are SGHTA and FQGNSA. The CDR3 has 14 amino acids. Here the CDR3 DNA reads TGTGCCAGCAGCTTCGAGGGGGGTCCCTACGAGCAGTACTTC. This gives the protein CASSFEGGPYEQYF.

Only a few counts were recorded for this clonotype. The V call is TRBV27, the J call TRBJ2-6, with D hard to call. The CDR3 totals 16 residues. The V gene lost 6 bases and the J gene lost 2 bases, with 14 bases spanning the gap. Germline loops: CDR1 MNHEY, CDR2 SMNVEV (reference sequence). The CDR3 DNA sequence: TGTGCCAGCAGCTCCGCTCCGGCGGCTGGGGCCAACGTCCTGACTTTC. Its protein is CASSSAPAAGANVLTF.

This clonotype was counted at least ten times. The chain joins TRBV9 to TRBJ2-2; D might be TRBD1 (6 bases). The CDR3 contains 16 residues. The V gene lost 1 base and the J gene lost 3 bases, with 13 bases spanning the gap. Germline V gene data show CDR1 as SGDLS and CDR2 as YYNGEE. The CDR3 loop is CASSVSPQGYTGELFF. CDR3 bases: TGTGCCAGCAGCGTATCTCCACAGGGTTACACCGGGGAGCTGTTTTTT.

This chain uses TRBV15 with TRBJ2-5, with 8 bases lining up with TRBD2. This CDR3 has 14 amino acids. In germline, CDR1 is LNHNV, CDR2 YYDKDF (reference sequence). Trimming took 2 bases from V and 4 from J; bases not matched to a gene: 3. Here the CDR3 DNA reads TGTGCCACCAGCAGATCGCTAGCGGGAGAGACCCAGTACTTC. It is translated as CATSRSLAGETQYF. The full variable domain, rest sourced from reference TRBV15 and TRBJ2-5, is DAMVIQNPRYQVTQFGKPVTLSCSQTLNHNVMYWYQQKSSQAPKLLFHYYDKDFNNEADTPDNFQSRRPNTSFCFLDIRSPGLGDTAMYLCATSRSLAGETQYFGPGTRLLVL.

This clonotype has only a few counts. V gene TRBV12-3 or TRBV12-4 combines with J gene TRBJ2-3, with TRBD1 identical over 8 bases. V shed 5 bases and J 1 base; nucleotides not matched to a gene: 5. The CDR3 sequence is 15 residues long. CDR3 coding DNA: TGTGCCAGCAGTCAAACGACAGGGGGCACAGATACGCAGTATTTT. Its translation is CASSQTTGGTDTQYF.

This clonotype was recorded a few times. The CDR3 loop reads CASSLAGPFDEAFF. The DNA of the CDR3 is TGTGCCAGCAGCTTAGCCGGGCCCTTCGATGAAGCTTTCTTT. The gene calls are TRBV7-9 and TRBJ1-1; no definite D call. V lost 0 bases and J lost 7, with 12 bases in between. CDR3 length: 14 amino acids. CDR1 SEHNR and CDR2 FQNEAQ come from the germline V gene (reference sequence).

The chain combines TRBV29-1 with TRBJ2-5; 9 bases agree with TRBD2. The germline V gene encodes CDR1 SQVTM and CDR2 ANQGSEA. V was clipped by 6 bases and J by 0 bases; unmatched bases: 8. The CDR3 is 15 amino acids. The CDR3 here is CSVGGREGYQETQYF. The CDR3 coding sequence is TGCAGCGTCGGAGGGCGGGAGGGGTACCAAGAGACCCAGTACTTC. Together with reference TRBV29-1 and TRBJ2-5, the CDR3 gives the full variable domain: SAVISQKPSRDICQRGTSLTIQCQVDSQVTMMFWYRQQPGQSLTLIATANQGSEATYESGFVIDKFPISRPNLTFSTLTVSNMSPEDSSIYLCSVGGREGYQETQYFGPGTRLLVL.

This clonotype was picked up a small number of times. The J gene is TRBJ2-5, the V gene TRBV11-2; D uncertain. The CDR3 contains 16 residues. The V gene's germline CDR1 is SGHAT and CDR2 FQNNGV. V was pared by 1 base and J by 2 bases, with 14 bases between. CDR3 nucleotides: TGTGCCAGCAGCTTAGTGTTGGCTGCCAATCAAGAGACCCAGTACTTC. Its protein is CASSLVLAANQETQYF.

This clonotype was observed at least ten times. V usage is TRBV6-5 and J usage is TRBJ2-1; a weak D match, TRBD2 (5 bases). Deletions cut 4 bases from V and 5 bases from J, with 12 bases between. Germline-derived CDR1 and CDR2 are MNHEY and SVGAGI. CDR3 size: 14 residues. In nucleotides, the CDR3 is TGTGCCAGCAGTTCACGGCGGGCCGACAATGAGCAGTTCTTC. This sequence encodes CASSSRRADNEQFF.

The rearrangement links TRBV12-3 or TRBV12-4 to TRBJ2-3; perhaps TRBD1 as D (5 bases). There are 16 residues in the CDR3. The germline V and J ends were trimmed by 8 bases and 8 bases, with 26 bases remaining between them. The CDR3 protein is CASLSSTGSYQATQYF. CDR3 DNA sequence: TGTGCCAGCCTTTCCTCAACAGGTTCCTACCAGGCTACGCAGTATTTT.

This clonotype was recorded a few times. CDR3 amino acids: CASSRTSGSFGETQYF. In DNA form, the CDR3 reads TGCGCCAGCAGCCGGACTAGCGGGAGTTTCGGGGAGACCCAGTACTTC. The rearrangement links TRBV5-1 to TRBJ2-5; 13 nucleotides align to TRBD2. V shed 4 bases and J 5 bases; nucleotides not matched to a gene: 8. The CDR3 consists of 16 residues. Germline CDR1 and CDR2: SGHRS and YFSETQ.

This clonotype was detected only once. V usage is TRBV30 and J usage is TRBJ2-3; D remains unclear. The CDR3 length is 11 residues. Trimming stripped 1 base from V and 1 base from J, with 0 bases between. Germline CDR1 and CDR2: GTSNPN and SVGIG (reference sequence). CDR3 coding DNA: TGTGCCTGGAGTGGCACAGATACGCAGTATTTT. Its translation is CAWSGTDTQYF.

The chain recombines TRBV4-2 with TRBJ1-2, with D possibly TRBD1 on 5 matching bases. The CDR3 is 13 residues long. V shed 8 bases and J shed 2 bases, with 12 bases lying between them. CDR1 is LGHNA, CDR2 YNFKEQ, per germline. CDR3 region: CASQAGDNYGYTF. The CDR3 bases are TGTGCCAGCCAAGCCGGGGACAACTATGGCTACACCTTC.